These 30 T cell receptor beta chains share one sample of origin, sequenced in a study of blood T cell repertoires in COVID-19. The data were produced by immunoSEQ multiplex PCR, yet TCRdb's version contains in-frame clones alone and is incomplete. The sample consists of about 360,000 clones, around 90% of them appearing once. Sequencing was carried out using PBMCs or T cells enriched from blood (not recorded which). These receptors were taken from a woman in her forties with acute COVID-19.

This clone was counted between two and nine times. The J gene is TRBJ2-5, the V gene TRBV3-1 (or the pseudogene TRBV3-2), with 13 bases lining up with TRBD2. Per the germline V gene, CDR1 is LGHDT and CDR2 is YNNKEL (reference sequence). The CDR3 is made up of 16 amino acids. V dropped 4 bases and J dropped 4; count of bases not matched to a gene: 6. The CDR3 here is CASSPLLAGGRETQYF. CDR3 coding DNA: TGTGCCAGCAGCCCTCTACTAGCGGGGGGGCGAGAGACCCAGTACTTC.

The V call is TRBV29-1, the J call TRBJ2-3; TRBD1 is a possible D gene (6 bases). Germline V gives CDR1 SQVTM, CDR2 ANQGSEA. Trimming took off 5 bases at V and 2 bases at J, with 11 bases between the two ends. This CDR3 has 13 residues. CDR3 residues: CSVSTGSTDTQYF. The CDR3 DNA is TGCAGCGTTTCTACAGGGTCCACAGATACGCAGTATTTT.

The chain uses TRBV12-3 or TRBV12-4 and TRBJ1-2; D is perhaps TRBD1 (6 bases). This CDR3 region has 13 residues. V lost 8 bases, J lost 7 bases, and 17 bases lay in between. CDR3 sequence: CASAFSGALGYTF. For the CDR3, the DNA is TGTGCCAGCGCATTTTCAGGGGCCCTTGGCTACACCTTC.

This chain connects TRBV28 to TRBJ1-6; a possible D gene is TRBD1 (6 bases). Germline values: CDR1 MDHEN, CDR2 SYDVKM. The ends were cut back, 9 bases at V and 9 bases at J, with 15 bases in the middle. The CDR3 covers 13 residues. The CDR3 DNA sequence: TGTGCCAGTGTGGGGGCAGGGGCTTCACCCCTCCACTTT. Amino acid sequence: CASVGAGASPLHF.

The chain employs TRBV6-1 and TRBJ1-2; D uncertain. CDR3 length equals 15 residues. CDR1 and CDR2 (germline): MNHNS, SASEGT. V was clipped by 3 bases and J by 0 bases, with 11 bases between them. CDR3 loop: CASSEGMQANYGYTF. The CDR3 DNA is TGTGCCAGCAGTGAGGGCATGCAAGCTAACTATGGCTACACCTTC.

The chain recombines TRBV4-1 with TRBJ1-2, with a weak D call TRBD1 (5 bases). The V end lost 1 base, the J end lost 7 bases, and 13 bases lay between the germline ends. The CDR3 runs 14 residues. Germline V CDR1 and CDR2: MGHRA, YSYEKL. CDR3 loop: CASSQGIGATGYTF. DNA of the CDR3: TGCGCCAGCAGCCAAGGTATAGGGGCCACTGGCTACACCTTC.

The J gene is TRBJ1-4, the V gene TRBV4-1; a weak D match, TRBD1 (5 bases). Germline V CDR1 and CDR2: MGHRA, YSYEKL. The CDR3 covers 19 residues. V dropped 4 bases and J dropped 3 bases, with 24 bases sitting between them. The CDR3 loop reads CASSPRWLPGDVANEKLFF. The CDR3 DNA follows: TGCGCCAGCAGCCCCCGATGGCTCCCGGGGGATGTAGCTAATGAAAAACTGTTTTTT.

V and J are TRBV9 and TRBJ2-5, with TRBD2 as a possible D gene (5 bases). Germline values: CDR1 SGDLS, CDR2 YYNGEE. The CDR3 totals 15 residues. Between the trimmed V and J ends, which lost 6 bases and 7 bases, there was a span of 22 bases. In DNA form, the CDR3 reads TGTGCCAGCAACCCGGGGATTGGGCTTGAAGGGACCCAGTACTTC. Its translation is CASNPGIGLEGTQYF. Full variable domain (outside the CDR3, taken from reference TRBV9 and TRBJ2-5): DSGVTQTPKHLITATGQRVTLRCSPRSGDLSVYWYQQSLDQGLQFLIQYYNGEERAKGNILERFSAQQFPDLHSELNLSSLELGDSALYFCASNPGIGLEGTQYFGPGTRLLVL.

The chain employs TRBV5-1 and TRBJ2-6, with TRBD2 as a possible D gene (5 bases). Trimming shortened V by 0 bases and J by 2 bases, and 9 bases separated the two germline ends. Germline assignment: CDR1 SGHRS and CDR2 YFSETQ. The CDR3 is 16 amino acids. CDR3 in amino acids: CASSLGRDPGANVLTF. CDR3 nucleotides: TGCGCCAGCAGCTTGGGACGGGATCCTGGGGCCAACGTCCTGACTTTC.

This clone occurred a few times. The same CDR3 can be traced to other DNA sequences in this sample. This chain links TRBV29-1 with TRBJ2-7; 9 bases fit TRBD1. With 3 bases clipped from V and 4 bases from J, the junction kept 1 base outside the gene matches. In germline, CDR1 is SQVTM, CDR2 ANQGSEA. CDR3 length equals 12 residues. The DNA of the CDR3 is TGCAGCGTTGAGGGACAGGGTTACGAGCAGTACTTC. Its translation: CSVEGQGYEQYF.

This clone showed up just once. The J gene is TRBJ2-1, the V gene TRBV18, with a weak D call TRBD1 (6 bases). The CDR3 has 16 amino acids. Trimming removed 3 bases from V and 3 bases from J, with 15 bases in between. Germline CDR1 and CDR2: KGHSH and LQKENI. The CDR3 bases are TGTGCCAGCTCACCGAGCACAGGGCGAATCTACAATGAGCAGTTCTTC. This translates into CASSPSTGRIYNEQFF.

The chain joins TRBV2 to TRBJ2-7; D is unresolved. Per the germline V gene, CDR1 is SNHLY and CDR2 is FYNNEI. CDR3 size: 15 residues. The V end lost 4 bases, the J end lost 5 bases, and 18 bases lay between the germline ends. CDR3 region: CASSGGLSIGHEQYF. In DNA form, the CDR3 reads TGTGCCAGCAGTGGAGGCCTCTCGATTGGCCACGAGCAGTACTTC.

The chain carries TRBV11-2 and TRBJ1-5; D is uncertain. This CDR3 is 11 amino acids long. Looked up from germline, CDR1 is SGHAT and CDR2 is FQNNGV. Between the trimmed V and J ends, which lost 2 bases and 11 bases, there was a span of 7 bases. The CDR3: CASSLKRTQHF. CDR3 sequence (DNA): TGTGCCAGCAGCTTAAAGCGGACCCAGCATTTT.

This clone was recorded only once. The CDR3 nucleotides read TGTGCCAGCAGCTTATACACCGGGGAGCTGTTTTTT. Residues: CASSLYTGELFF. The genes are TRBV9 and TRBJ2-2; D gene unclear. The CDR3 consists of 12 residues. The germline CDR1 and CDR2 sequences are SGDLS and YYNGEE. Trimming left V 4 bases short and J 3 bases short, with 4 bases between.

This sequence joins TRBV29-1 and TRBJ1-4; D not resolved. The germline V gene has CDR1 SQVTM and CDR2 ANQGSEA. Trimming removed 4 bases at V and 5 bases at J, with 11 bases between. The CDR3 has 13 residues. The CDR3: CSVGGRRNEKLFF. CDR3 DNA: TGCAGCGTTGGAGGCAGACGAAATGAAAAACTGTTTTTT.

This rearrangement joins TRBV2 to TRBJ2-7; D unclear. The CDR3 is 12 residues long. V dropped 3 bases and J dropped 5 bases, with 8 bases sitting between them. The germline V gene has CDR1 SNHLY and CDR2 FYNNEI. The CDR3 coding sequence is TGTGCCAGCAGTGAGACTTCCGACGAGCAGTACTTC. It translates to CASSETSDEQYF.

This chain links TRBV12-3 or TRBV12-4 with TRBJ2-3; 8 bases map to TRBD2. This CDR3 contains 13 residues. J lost 4 bases, V lost 8 bases, and 5 bases had no gene match. In DNA, the CDR3 is TGTGCCAGCTTACGGGGGGGTGCAGATACGCAGTATTTT. This encodes CASLRGGADTQYF.

CDR3 sequence: CASSTGQHEAFF. CDR3 nucleotide sequence: TGTGCCAGCAGCACCGGACAGCATGAAGCTTTCTTT. This chain uses TRBV5-6 with TRBJ1-1; TRBD1 might be the D (6 bases). The CDR3 runs 12 residues. CDR1 and CDR2 (germline): SGHDT, YYEEEE. Trimming shortened V by 4 bases and J by 7 bases, and 11 bases separated the two germline ends.

The chain uses TRBV9 and TRBJ2-3; D is perhaps TRBD1 (5 bases). CDR1 and CDR2 (germline): SGDLS, YYNGEE. The V end was cut by 5 bases, the J end by 5 bases, with 9 bases between. The CDR3 extends over 12 amino acids. CDR3 DNA: TGTGCCAGCAGTGTCCAGGGAGATACGCAGTATTTT. Its translation: CASSVQGDTQYF.

Only a few counts were recorded for this clone. V gene TRBV12-3 or TRBV12-4 combines with J gene TRBJ2-7; D is perhaps TRBD1 (6 bases). Trimming removed 5 bases from V and 5 bases from J, with 10 bases in between. CDR3 length: 12 residues. This chain's CDR3 is CASSRQANEQYF. CDR3 sequence (DNA): TGTGCCAGCAGTCGACAGGCCAACGAGCAGTACTTC.

The J gene is TRBJ1-5, the V gene TRBV2, with D possibly TRBD1 on 5 matching bases. V lost 7 bases to trimming and J lost 4 bases, with 26 bases between them. This CDR3 spans 18 amino acids. CDR1 is SNHLY, CDR2 FYNNEI, per germline. CDR3 nucleotide sequence: TGTGCCAGCACTAGGGGAAGTCCTAATTTGCCTGGGAATCAGCCCCAGCATTTT. It codes for CASTRGSPNLPGNQPQHF.

The chain employs TRBV29-1 and TRBJ2-1; 10 positions match TRBD2. The CDR3 is made up of 15 amino acids. V dropped 4 bases and J dropped 4; count of bases not matched to a gene: 7. CDR1 SQVTM and CDR2 ANQGSEA come from the germline V gene. The CDR3 spells CSVGRLAGAYNEQFF. CDR3 nucleotide sequence: TGCAGCGTTGGGAGGCTAGCGGGGGCTTACAATGAGCAGTTCTTC.

This chain connects TRBV14 to TRBJ1-2, with unresolved D. V gave up 4 bases and J gave up 0 bases, with 9 bases separating them. The germline CDR1 and CDR2 sequences are SGHDN and FVKESK. This CDR3 has 14 residues. The chain's CDR3 is CASSPTSPNYGYTF. CDR3 sequence (DNA): TGTGCCAGCAGCCCGACATCTCCTAACTATGGCTACACCTTC.

In DNA, the CDR3 is TGTGCCAGCGCGGGTAGAGTGGCTGGGAATGAGCAGTTCTTC. It encodes CASAGRVAGNEQFF. V and J are TRBV7-9 and TRBJ2-1, with TRBD2 as a possible D gene (5 bases). Germline CDR1 and CDR2: SEHNR and FQNEAQ (reference sequence). Trimming removed 8 bases at V and 7 bases at J, with 18 bases between. The CDR3 loop spans 14 amino acids. Drawing the rest from reference TRBV7-9 and TRBJ2-1, the complete variable domain is DTGVSQNPRHKITKRGQNVTFRCDPISEHNRLYWYRQTLGQGPEFLTYFQNEAQLEKSRLLSDRFSAERPKGSFSTLEIQRTEQGDSAMYLCASAGRVAGNEQFFGPGTRLTVL.

This chain joins TRBV15 and TRBJ2-3; no firm D call. This CDR3 region has 15 residues. With 0 bases removed from V and 0 bases from J, the gap between germline ends came to 7 bases. Per germline, CDR1 LNHNV and CDR2 YYDKDF (reference sequence). This CDR3 is CATSRDGTSTDTQYF. Written as DNA, the CDR3 is TGTGCCACCAGCAGAGATGGTACTAGCACAGATACGCAGTATTTT. Full variable domain (rest looked up from reference TRBV15 and TRBJ2-3): DAMVIQNPRYQVTQFGKPVTLSCSQTLNHNVMYWYQQKSSQAPKLLFHYYDKDFNNEADTPDNFQSRRPNTSFCFLDIRSPGLGDTAMYLCATSRDGTSTDTQYFGPGTRLTVL.

V usage is TRBV19 and J usage is TRBJ1-5; D gene ambiguous. Per germline, CDR1 LNHDA and CDR2 SQIVND (reference sequence). V was clipped by 6 bases and J by 2 bases, with 14 bases between them. The CDR3 runs to 15 residues. Written as DNA, the CDR3 is TGTGCCAGTAGCCCTCGGATGGGCGGCAATCAGCCCCAGCATTTT. Its translation: CASSPRMGGNQPQHF.

J is TRBJ1-2 and V is TRBV30; D is perhaps TRBD1 (6 bases). This CDR3 comprises 13 residues. Looked up from germline, CDR1 is GTSNPN and CDR2 is SVGIG (reference sequence). With 0 bases removed from V and 7 bases from J, the gap between germline ends came to 12 bases. The DNA of the CDR3 is TGTGCCTGGAGTGTACCAGGGGTTAGTGGCTACACCTTC. It translates to CAWSVPGVSGYTF.

The V gene is TRBV5-1, the J gene TRBJ2-3; 8 bases align to TRBD2. The germline CDR1 and CDR2 sequences are SGHRS and YFSETQ. J gave up 0 bases and V 3 bases, and 3 bases lay outside the gene matches. The length of the CDR3 is 15 residues. The CDR3 nucleotides read TGCGCCAGCAGCTCGGAGCGGGGGAGCACAGATACGCAGTATTTT. As protein: CASSSERGSTDTQYF.

This clone was counted a single time. V usage is TRBV6-4 and J usage is TRBJ2-7; tentatively, D is TRBD1 (6 bases). The CDR3 loop spans 13 amino acids. V lost 3 bases and J lost 4, with 10 bases in between. The germline gives CDR1 MRHNA, CDR2 SNTAGT. The CDR3 DNA reads TGTGCCAGCAGTGAACAGGGTGGGTACGAGCAGTACTTC. This translates into CASSEQGGYEQYF.

The CDR3 sequence: CASIPGSTDTQYF. The CDR3 bases are TGTGCCAGCATCCCGGGGAGCACAGATACGCAGTATTTT. The chain is built from TRBV2 and TRBJ2-3, with D possibly being TRBD2 (5 bases). This CDR3 has 13 residues. Germline-derived CDR1 and CDR2 are SNHLY and FYNNEI. V was clipped by 7 bases and J by 0 bases, with 8 bases between them.